The rows below give T cell receptor beta chains drawn from one sample of a study of blood T cell repertoires in COVID-19. TCRdb keeps only in-frame clones here, not all; method: immunoSEQ multiplex PCR. Of around 250,000 clones in the sample, 90% were seen once. The material sequenced was PBMCs or T cells enriched from blood (not recorded which). Source of these receptors: a man aged 50-60 years who had been exposed to COVID-19. Both conserved end residues are part of each CDR3. A D gene is named only where the DNA matches it firmly. Clone size is not always given. Where it is, it says once, few, many or a class for expanded clones.

V gene	J gene	clone size	D gene	CDR3 protein	CDR3 DNA
TRBV7-8	TRBJ1-2	many	.	CASSSRGYGYTF	TGTGCCAGCAGCTCAAGAGGCTATGGCTACACCTTC
TRBV28	TRBJ1-2	.	.	CASSLTRVGYTF	TGTGCCAGCAGTTTAACCAGGGTTGGCTACACCTTC
TRBV28	TRBJ2-2	once	TRBD2	CASTLRRGGSGVNTGELFF	TGTGCCAGCACCCTACGCCGGGGAGGCAGCGGGGTTAACACCGGGGAGCTGTTTTTT
TRBV9	TRBJ1-2	.	.	CASSATTYGYTF	TGTGCCAGCAGCGCGACAACCTATGGCTACACCTTC
TRBV9	TRBJ1-1	.	.	CASSSSGGALNTEAFF	TGTGCCAGCAGCTCCAGCGGGGGGGCCTTGAACACTGAAGCTTTCTTT
TRBV3-1/TRBV3-2	TRBJ1-4	.	.	CASRGHLATNEKLFF	TGTGCCAGCAGGGGACACCTTGCAACTAATGAAAAACTGTTTTTT
TRBV2	TRBJ2-3	.	.	CASSELASTDTQYF	TGTGCCAGCAGTGAACTAGCGAGCACAGATACGCAGTATTTT
TRBV15	TRBJ1-2	.	.	CATSAEGTVRGYTF	TGTGCCACCAGCGCAGAGGGCACCGTGCGTGGCTACACCTTC
TRBV9	TRBJ2-2	.	.	CASSVVITGELFF	TGTGCCAGCAGCGTAGTTATCACCGGGGAGCTGTTTTTT
TRBV19	TRBJ1-2	.	.	CASSIPPSSLYGYTF	TGTGCCAGTAGTATCCCACCTTCCAGTCTCTATGGCTACACCTTC
TRBV18	TRBJ1-5	few	.	CASSPQGPFQPQHF	TGTGCCAGCTCACCACAGGGGCCCTTTCAGCCCCAGCATTTT
TRBV5-6	TRBJ1-4	once	TRBD1	CASSSRTGVEKLFF	TGTGCCAGCAGCTCCCGGACAGGGGTAGAAAAACTGTTTTTT
TRBV27	TRBJ1-2	.	.	CASSLSGWENYGYTF	TGTGCCAGCAGTTTATCAGGGTGGGAGAACTATGGCTACACCTTC
TRBV5-5	TRBJ1-2	.	.	CASSLASGMHYGYTF	TGTGCCAGCAGCTTGGCCTCAGGGATGCACTATGGCTACACCTTC
TRBV9	TRBJ1-6	.	TRBD1	CASSSDRVNSPLHF	TGTGCCAGCAGCTCTGACAGGGTTAATTCACCCCTCCACTTT
TRBV3-1/TRBV3-2	TRBJ2-7	.	.	CASSQPRGYSYEQYF	TGTGCCAGCAGCCAACCCAGGGGCTACTCCTACGAGCAGTACTTC
TRBV5-1	TRBJ2-3	.	.	CASSLQPSTTDTQYF	TGCGCCAGCAGCTTGCAGCCTAGCACCACAGATACGCAGTATTTT
TRBV5-1	TRBJ1-2	.	.	CASSLGREYGYTF	TGCGCCAGCAGCTTGGGGAGGGAGTATGGCTACACCTTC
TRBV7-2	TRBJ2-1	once	TRBD2	CASSPTSGRRVNEQFF	TGTGCCAGCAGCCCGACTAGCGGGAGGCGGGTAAATGAGCAGTTCTTC
TRBV5-1	TRBJ2-5	.	TRBD1	CASSFGTVQETQYF	TGCGCCAGCAGCTTCGGGACAGTCCAAGAGACCCAGTACTTC
TRBV7-6	TRBJ1-1	.	.	CASSLVPENTEAFF	TGTGCCAGCAGCTTAGTTCCAGAGAACACTGAAGCTTTCTTT
TRBV7-8	TRBJ1-2	.	.	CASSLGGQAFVLYGYTF	TGTGCCAGCAGCTTAGGGGGCCAGGCATTCGTTCTTTATGGCTACACCTTC
TRBV6-5	TRBJ2-1	once	.	CASRPRGSYNEQFF	TGTGCCAGCCGTCCGCGGGGCTCCTACAATGAGCAGTTCTTC
TRBV5-1	TRBJ2-5	.	TRBD2	CASSLNPGTRETQYF	TGCGCCAGCAGCCTAAACCCCGGGACTAGGGAGACCCAGTACTTC
TRBV30	TRBJ1-2	.	TRBD1	CARTAGQGYGYTF	TGTGCCCGGACCGCAGGACAGGGGTATGGCTACACCTTC
TRBV6-4	TRBJ1-2	.	.	CASRRPDIYGYTF	TGTGCCAGCAGGAGACCAGACATCTATGGCTACACCTTC
TRBV28	TRBJ1-1	once	.	CASSLAGNTEAFF	TGTGCCAGCAGTTTAGCAGGGAACACTGAAGCTTTCTTT
TRBV7-9	TRBJ2-1	.	.	CASSQGRGAFNEQFF	TGTGCCAGCAGCCAGGGCCGGGGGGCCTTTAATGAGCAGTTCTTC
TRBV10-2	TRBJ1-4	.	TRBD1	CASSPGTGEEKLFF	TGCGCCAGCAGTCCCGGGACAGGGGAGGAAAAACTGTTTTTT
TRBV29-1	TRBJ2-2	few	.	CSVEFDPGENTGELFF	TGCAGCGTTGAATTCGATCCAGGGGAGAACACCGGGGAGCTGTTTTTT
TRBV5-1	TRBJ2-2	once	.	CASRVGAGAFTGELFF	TGCGCCAGCAGAGTGGGGGCAGGGGCATTCACCGGGGAGCTGTTTTTT
TRBV5-4	TRBJ1-2	.	TRBD1	CASSSGTGRANYGYTF	TGTGCCAGCAGCTCAGGGACAGGCCGGGCTAACTATGGCTACACCTTC
TRBV19	TRBJ1-5	.	.	CASSYTGPGNQPQHF	TGTGCCAGTAGTTACACAGGGCCTGGCAATCAGCCCCAGCATTTT
TRBV5-1	TRBJ1-6	.	.	CASSLEGMAYNSPLHF	TGCGCCAGCAGCTTGGAGGGGATGGCCTATAATTCACCCCTCCACTTT
TRBV27	TRBJ2-5	.	.	CASSLNGGGETQYF	TGTGCCAGCAGTTTAAACGGCGGCGGGGAGACCCAGTACTTC